Listed here are 31 T cell receptor beta chains from one sample, sequenced in a study of T cell changes during pregnancy in multiple sclerosis (dated by TCRdb to the late 2010s). The library was obtained by the immunoSEQ multiplex PCR assay. Sourced from immuneACCESS, this table was stored by TCRdb with only in-frame sequences that have V and J called. A share of the clones is absent; for the studies checked, an unresolved V gene accounts for under half, and the remainder has no known explanation. The sample table records under 75,000 clones; under 95% of these occur just once. The top ten clones comprise roughly 1.4% of the sample. The source was peripheral blood, collected in the third trimester of pregnancy. Receptor source: a female donor in good health, enrolled as a control in a pregnancy study.

This chain uses TRBV5-5 with TRBJ2-7, with D possibly TRBD1 on 6 matching bases. Trimming took 3 bases from V and 3 from J, leaving 16 bases between them. The length of the CDR3 is 15 residues. In germline, CDR1 is SGHKS, CDR2 YYEKEE (reference sequence). Here the CDR3 reads CASSSLTGIYYEQYF. CDR3 sequence (DNA): TGTGCCAGCAGCTCCCTTACAGGGATTTACTACGAGCAGTACTTC.

The chain employs TRBV9 and TRBJ2-7, with 13 positions matching TRBD2. Unmatched junction bases numbered 2, after V lost 4 bases and J lost 4 bases. CDR1 and CDR2 from the germline V gene are SGDLS and YYNGEE. This CDR3 region has 14 residues. CDR3 sequence (DNA): TGTGCCAGCAGCCCGGGACTAGCGGGGTACGAGCAGTACTTC. Amino acid sequence: CASSPGLAGYEQYF.

The chain links TRBV5-4 to TRBJ2-2, with 9 bases matching TRBD2. The CDR3 sequence is 16 residues long. In germline, CDR1 is SGHNT, CDR2 YYREEE (reference sequence). Unmatched junction bases numbered 11, after V lost 4 bases and J lost 7 bases. This CDR3 is CASSQRRGGGHGELFF. DNA of the CDR3: TGTGCCAGCAGCCAAAGGCGGGGGGGCGGGCACGGGGAGCTGTTTTTT.

This sequence joins TRBV27 and TRBJ2-1, with 7 bases that match TRBD1. Trimming at V came to 0 bases and at J to 3 bases, leaving 5 bases not matched to a gene. The CDR3 loop spans 16 amino acids. Looked up from germline, CDR1 is MNHEY and CDR2 is SMNVEV (reference sequence). The CDR3 loop reads CASSLSGRGNYNEQFF. CDR3 in DNA: TGTGCCAGCAGTTTATCAGGCAGGGGGAACTACAATGAGCAGTTCTTC.

This chain uses TRBV28 with TRBJ1-2; D unresolved. CDR3 length: 14 amino acids. V dropped 6 bases and J dropped 4 bases, with 15 bases sitting between them. CDR1 and CDR2 (germline): MDHEN, SYDVKM. The CDR3 DNA reads TGTGCCAGCAGCTACGCGGGCGTCAGCTATGGCTACACCTTC. Protein product: CASSYAGVSYGYTF.

The rearrangement uses TRBV2 and TRBJ2-5; 8 bases align to TRBD1. The CDR3 sequence is 12 residues long. Germline V lookup: CDR1 SNHLY, CDR2 FYNNEI. The J segment lost 4 bases and the V segment lost 6 bases, leaving 1 base of the junction unmatched. The CDR3 spells CASRTGVETQYF. The CDR3 DNA reads TGTGCCAGCAGGACAGGGGTAGAGACCCAGTACTTC.

The CDR3 loop reads CASSDRQEHGYTF. The DNA for the CDR3 is TGTGCCAGCAGTGACCGACAGGAACATGGCTACACCTTC. The chain uses TRBV6-6 and TRBJ1-2; maybe TRBD1 (6 bases). CDR3 length: 13 amino acids. The V gene lost 5 bases and the J gene lost 6 bases, with 13 bases spanning the gap. Germline loops: CDR1 MNHNY, CDR2 SVGAGI (reference sequence).

The J gene is TRBJ1-2, the V gene TRBV29-1; the match to TRBD1 covers 8 bases. Germline lookup yields CDR1 SQVTM and CDR2 ANQGSEA. Losses at the gene ends were 7 bases for V and 7 bases for J; bases not matched to a gene: 8. CDR3 size: 12 residues. CDR3 nucleotide sequence: TGCAGCGCCGACAGGGGCCGACTTGGCTACACCTTC. Its translation is CSADRGRLGYTF.

The chain has TRBV9 and TRBJ2-3, with 9 positions matching TRBD2. The CDR3 sequence is 17 residues long. Germline CDR1 SGDLS, CDR2 YYNGEE. Trimming removed 0 bases from V and 1 base from J; junction bases left unmatched: 6. The CDR3: CASSVGPQRGGTDTQYF. DNA for the CDR3: TGTGCCAGCAGCGTAGGGCCTCAGCGGGGGGGCACAGATACGCAGTATTTT.

This clone was picked up a small number of times. The V and J genes are TRBV4-3 and TRBJ1-1; the D gene is possibly TRBD1 (5 bases). Germline CDR1 and CDR2: LGHNA and YSLEER. Trimming removed 1 base from V and 3 bases from J, with 18 bases in between. The CDR3 length is 17 residues. The CDR3: CASSQGRVLEGDTEAFF. CDR3 in DNA: TGCGCCAGCAGCCAAGGCCGGGTCCTAGAAGGGGACACTGAAGCTTTCTTT.

V usage is TRBV30 and J usage is TRBJ2-3; 11 nucleotides line up with TRBD1. CDR1 and CDR2 (germline): GTSNPN, SVGIG (reference sequence). This CDR3 region has 14 residues. The ends lost 8 bases at V and 1 base at J; junction bases unmatched: 5. The CDR3 region is CARSGQGGTDTQYF. CDR3 in DNA: TGTGCCCGGTCGGGACAGGGGGGCACAGATACGCAGTATTTT. The variable domain in full, with the rest retrieved from reference TRBV30 and TRBJ2-3, is SQTIHQWPATLVQPVGSPLSLECTVEGTSNPNLYWYRQAAGRGLQLLFYSVGIGQISSEVPQNLSASRPQDRQFILSSKKLLLSDSGFYLCARSGQGGTDTQYFGPGTRLTVL.

The V gene is TRBV6-1, the J gene TRBJ2-2; 11 bases agree with TRBD2. This CDR3 contains 18 residues. Trimming at V came to 4 bases and at J to 1 base, leaving 8 bases not matched to a gene. Per germline, CDR1 MNHNS and CDR2 SASEGT. CDR3 DNA sequence: TGTGCCAGCAGTGCTCCCCGACTAGCGGGGCGGAACACCGGGGAGCTGTTTTTT. Translating it yields CASSAPRLAGRNTGELFF.

A remark on this clone: An end of the junction does not agree with germline; a read error may underlie this. This CDR3 reads CASSYRTGNIRDF. CDR3 sequence (DNA): TGTGCCAGCAGTTACCGGACAGGGAATATCCGGGATTTT. V usage is TRBV6-6 and J usage is TRBJ2-3, with TRBD1 matching over 8 bases. The CDR3 consists of 13 residues. Germline values: CDR1 MNHNY, CDR2 SVGAGI (reference sequence).

In this sample, this clone turned up once. The gene calls are TRBV11-2 and TRBJ2-7, with D maybe TRBD1 (6 bases). The germline V gene encodes CDR1 SGHAT and CDR2 FQNNGV. The CDR3 loop spans 16 amino acids. Between the trimmed V and J ends, which lost 2 bases and 7 bases, there was a span of 21 bases. CDR3 sequence (DNA): TGTGCCAGCAGCTTAAACAGCAGGGGTGGTCTAGGGGAGCAGTACTTC. Its protein is CASSLNSRGGLGEQYF.

The J gene is TRBJ1-2, the V gene TRBV4-1, with D perhaps matching TRBD1 (6 bases). CDR1 and CDR2 (germline): MGHRA, YSYEKL. The V and J ends lost 2 bases and 4 bases respectively, with 14 bases between them. The CDR3 length is 15 residues. For the CDR3, the DNA is TGCGCCAGCAGCCAAACGACAGGTTACGCCTATGGCTACACCTTC. The encoded protein is CASSQTTGYAYGYTF.

The CDR3: CASSQDRGGTGELFF. CDR3 bases: TGCGCCAGCAGCCAGGACAGGGGGGGTACCGGGGAGCTGTTTTTT. The genes are TRBV5-1 and TRBJ2-2, with 10 bases fitting TRBD1. This CDR3 region has 15 residues. CDR1 is SGHRS and CDR2 is YFSETQ in the germline V gene. V was pared by 4 bases and J by 5 bases, with 5 bases of the junction left unmatched.

V and J are TRBV14 and TRBJ1-1, with D maybe TRBD1 (5 bases). Germline-derived CDR1 and CDR2 are SGHDN and FVKESK. This CDR3 is built from 15 residues. The V and J ends lost 3 bases and 1 base respectively, with 12 bases between them. CDR3 sequence (DNA): TGTGCCAGCAGCCAGCGGGGACGGAAGAACACTGAAGCTTTCTTT. This translates into CASSQRGRKNTEAFF.

The CDR3 is CAGSDRAVYEQYF. CDR3 DNA: TGTGCCGGATCGGACAGGGCCGTCTACGAGCAGTACTTC. The chain recombines TRBV2 with TRBJ2-7; 8 bases map to TRBD1. The CDR3 spans 13 residues. Germline V gene lookup returns CDR1 SNHLY and CDR2 FYNNEI. V shed 11 bases and J 3 bases; nucleotides not matched to a gene: 9.

The V and J genes are TRBV18 and TRBJ1-1; D perhaps matches TRBD1 (6 bases). The germline V gene encodes CDR1 KGHSH and CDR2 LQKENI. Trimming removed 1 base at V and 1 base at J, with 19 bases between. The CDR3 has 18 amino acids. The CDR3 DNA reads as TGTGCCAGCTCACCACGAGGACAGCGTACCGAGAAGAACACTGAAGCTTTCTTT. Translated: CASSPRGQRTEKNTEAFF.

The chain has TRBV5-4 and TRBJ2-5; 7 nucleotides align to TRBD1. The germline gives CDR1 SGHNT, CDR2 YYREEE (reference sequence). V gave up 3 bases and J gave up 5 bases; unmatched junction bases: 4. The CDR3 spans 13 residues. Here the CDR3 DNA reads TGTGCCAGCAGCTCCCCGACAGGGGAGACCCAGTACTTC. Protein product: CASSSPTGETQYF.

The chain carries TRBV10-3 and TRBJ2-3; 7 bases line up with TRBD1. Germline trimming cut 2 bases from V and 3 bases from J; bases unmatched to any gene: 2. Germline V gene lookup returns CDR1 ENHRY and CDR2 SYGVKD. This CDR3 is 14 amino acids long. The CDR3 DNA reads as TGTGCCATCAGTGAGGGGACAGTTACAGATACGCAGTATTTT. Its protein product is CAISEGTVTDTQYF.

The V and J genes are TRBV19 and TRBJ1-5; D is possibly TRBD1 (5 bases). The CDR3 totals 14 residues. The V end lost 7 bases, the J end lost 3 bases, and 13 bases lay between the germline ends. The germline V gene encodes CDR1 LNHDA and CDR2 SQIVND (reference sequence). The CDR3 spells CASTPGGVNQPQHF. The CDR3 region has the DNA TGTGCCAGTACCCCGGGAGGGGTCAATCAGCCCCAGCATTTT.

The chain recombines TRBV19 with TRBJ1-3; 8 positions match TRBD1. The CDR3 has 17 residues. Germline loops: CDR1 LNHDA, CDR2 SQIVND (reference sequence). The trim removed 5 bases at V and 0 bases at J, leaving 9 bases unmatched. CDR3 loop: CASSSPWTGRSGNTIYF. CDR3 in DNA: TGTGCCAGTAGTTCTCCTTGGACAGGGCGCTCTGGAAACACCATATATTTT.

This chain uses TRBV29-1 with TRBJ1-1; D might be TRBD1 (6 bases). This CDR3 spans 13 amino acids. The germline CDR1 and CDR2 sequences are SQVTM and ANQGSEA. V was clipped by 1 base and J by 2 bases, with 8 bases between them. CDR3 loop: CSVEGQVNTEAFF. CDR3 DNA: TGCAGCGTTGAAGGACAGGTTAACACTGAAGCTTTCTTT.

The CDR3 bases are TGCGCCAGCAGCTCGGTGGACGGACTGAATTCACCCCTCCACTTT. It is translated as CASSSVDGLNSPLHF. The chain links TRBV5-1 to TRBJ1-6; D gene uncertain. Trimming left V 3 bases short and J 7 bases short, with 14 bases between. Germline loops: CDR1 SGHRS, CDR2 YFSETQ. CDR3 length equals 15 residues.

This clone was seen only once. The chain is built from TRBV14 and TRBJ1-2; D unclear. Trimming took off 4 bases at V and 2 bases at J, with 8 bases between the two ends. The CDR3 spans 13 residues. Germline CDR1 reads SGHDN; CDR2 reads FVKESK. CDR3 sequence: CASSLRGNYGYTF. CDR3 sequence (DNA): TGTGCCAGCAGCCTCAGAGGGAACTATGGCTACACCTTC. The full variable domain, with the rest looked up from reference TRBV14 and TRBJ1-2, is EAGVTQFPSHSVIEKGQTVTLRCDPISGHDNLYWYRRVMGKEIKFLLHFVKESKQDESGMPNNRFLAERTGGTYSTLKVQPAELEDSGVYFCASSLRGNYGYTFGSGTRLTVV.

This clone appeared a single time. V is TRBV2 and J is TRBJ1-5; 7 positions agree with TRBD1. Germline V gene data show CDR1 as SNHLY and CDR2 as FYNNEI. The CDR3 totals 13 residues. J lost 3 bases, V lost 8 bases, and 4 bases had no gene match. The CDR3 is CASLGQVNQPQHF. CDR3 in DNA: TGTGCCAGCCTTGGACAGGTCAATCAGCCCCAGCATTTT.

This chain joins TRBV2 and TRBJ1-5; 10 bases are shared with TRBD1. The germline V gene encodes CDR1 SNHLY and CDR2 FYNNEI. The junction had 4 bases not matched to a gene; V was cut back by 4 bases and J by 4 bases. The CDR3 has 15 residues. The CDR3 DNA is TGTGCCAGCAGTGTGGGGGACAGGGGAAATCAGCCCCAGCATTTT. Translation: CASSVGDRGNQPQHF.

This rearrangement joins TRBV9 to TRBJ2-1, with a tentative D call TRBD2 (6 bases). Germline V gives CDR1 SGDLS, CDR2 YYNGEE. The CDR3 spans 15 residues. Trimming took 0 bases from V and 2 from J, leaving 9 bases between them. The CDR3 region has the DNA TGTGCCAGCAGCGTAGCCGGGGGAACCTACAATGAGCAGTTCTTC. Its protein product is CASSVAGGTYNEQFF. Full variable domain (missing parts from reference TRBV9 and TRBJ2-1): DSGVTQTPKHLITATGQRVTLRCSPRSGDLSVYWYQQSLDQGLQFLIQYYNGEERAKGNILERFSAQQFPDLHSELNLSSLELGDSALYFCASSVAGGTYNEQFFGPGTRLTVL.

CDR3 bases: TGTGCCAGCAGTGGAGCGCTAGGAGATACGCAGTATTTT. Its translation: CASSGALGDTQYF. The chain carries TRBV6-1 and TRBJ2-3; D gene ambiguous. Germline values: CDR1 MNHNS, CDR2 SASEGT. This CDR3 is built from 13 residues. V was trimmed by 4 bases and J by 5 bases, leaving 10 bases between them.

The V call is TRBV27, the J call TRBJ2-1; TRBD2 matches at 7 bases. The length of the CDR3 is 16 residues. V was clipped by 4 bases and J by 0 bases; unmatched bases: 6. The germline V gene has CDR1 MNHEY and CDR2 SMNVEV (reference sequence). CDR3 sequence (DNA): TGTGCCAGCAGTTCGCGGGGGAAGAGCTCCTACAATGAGCAGTTCTTC. Translating gives CASSSRGKSSYNEQFF.